Listed here are 7 T cell receptor beta chains from one sample, sequenced in a study of T cells in Graves' hyperthyroidism and ophthalmopathy. Template material for amplifying TCR beta CDR3 regions consisted of RNA transcripts. TCR CDR3 underwent first-round RT-PCR with the HTBI primer set. A single record per CDR3 protein comes from TCRdb applying MiXCR to the multiplex PCR reads. The data contain 400,000 or so distinct CDR3 sequences, 12% to 15% of them singletons. Sequenced input: blood. Receptors originate from a woman aged 55 to 70 with Graves' ophthalmopathy.

On this clonotype itself: This may arise from a read error, as a much more abundant clone is one base away. The chain uses TRBV28 and TRBJ2-2; D possibly matches TRBD1 or TRBD2 (5 bases each). The CDR3 length is 15 residues. CDR1 and CDR2 (germline): MDHEN, SYDVKM. Trimming removed 3 bases at V and 13 bases at J, with 21 bases between. CDR3 region: CASSFSSGAQEGLFF. CDR3 bases: TGTGCCAGCAGTTTCTCTTCCGGGGCTCAAGAAGGGCTGTTTTTT.

This clonotype was recorded at least ten times. The chain is built from TRBV27 and TRBJ1-1; D call uncertain. Germline V gene lookup returns CDR1 MNHEY and CDR2 SMNVEV (reference sequence). V was shortened by 6 bases and J by 6 bases, with 20 bases between the two germline ends. The CDR3 spans 15 residues. The CDR3 nucleotides are TGTGCCAGCAGCACTTGGCAGCGCGGAGGGTCTGAAGCTTTCTTT. Translated: CASSTWQRGGSEAFF.

The rearrangement links TRBV5-1 to TRBJ2-5, with 8 bases aligning to TRBD2. After removal of 9 bases from V and 4 bases from J, the junction contained 11 bases not matched to a gene. The germline V gene has CDR1 SGHRS and CDR2 YFSETQ. This CDR3 spans 14 amino acids. CDR3 amino acids: CATHQGLAGETQYF. Here the CDR3 DNA reads TGCGCCACCCATCAAGGGCTAGCGGGAGAGACCCAGTACTTC.

This clonotype was counted between two and nine times. This chain connects TRBV2 to TRBJ2-7; D remains unclear. CDR3 length: 12 residues. The V end was cut by 4 bases, the J end by 6 bases, with 10 bases between. CDR1 is SNHLY, CDR2 FYNNEI, per germline. Here the CDR3 reads CASSVRSVEQYF. CDR3 DNA sequence: TGTGCCAGCAGTGTCCGGAGTGTCGAGCAGTACTTC.

This clonotype was seen ten or more times. This chain uses TRBV20-1 with TRBJ2-3; D is ambiguous. The CDR3 totals 14 residues. Germline values: CDR1 DFQATT, CDR2 SNEGSKA (reference sequence). Trimming took 5 bases from V and 5 from J, leaving 17 bases between them. CDR3 residues: CSAPGTRTLDTQYF. The CDR3 DNA follows: TGCAGTGCTCCCGGTACCCGAACCCTAGATACGCAGTATTTT.

This clonotype was found many times. J is TRBJ2-1 and V is TRBV12-3 or TRBV12-4; TRBD1 matches 8 bases. The CDR3 loop spans 16 amino acids. The V and J ends lost 3 bases and 8 bases, in that order; junction bases with no gene match: 12. This CDR3 is CASSFRDRTVRHEQFF. The DNA for the CDR3 is TGTGCCAGCAGTTTTAGGGACAGGACGGTTCGACATGAGCAGTTCTTC.

This clonotype has at least ten counts. The chain links TRBV6-1 to TRBJ2-1; 8 positions match TRBD2. Trimming cost V 5 bases and J 8 bases; bases outside gene matches: 11. Per the germline V gene, CDR1 is MNHNS and CDR2 is SASEGT. The CDR3 covers 15 residues. In DNA form, the CDR3 reads TGTGCCAGCAGTACAGGTAGCGGGGCCTTTTATGAGCAGTTCTTC. Its protein product is CASSTGSGAFYEQFF.